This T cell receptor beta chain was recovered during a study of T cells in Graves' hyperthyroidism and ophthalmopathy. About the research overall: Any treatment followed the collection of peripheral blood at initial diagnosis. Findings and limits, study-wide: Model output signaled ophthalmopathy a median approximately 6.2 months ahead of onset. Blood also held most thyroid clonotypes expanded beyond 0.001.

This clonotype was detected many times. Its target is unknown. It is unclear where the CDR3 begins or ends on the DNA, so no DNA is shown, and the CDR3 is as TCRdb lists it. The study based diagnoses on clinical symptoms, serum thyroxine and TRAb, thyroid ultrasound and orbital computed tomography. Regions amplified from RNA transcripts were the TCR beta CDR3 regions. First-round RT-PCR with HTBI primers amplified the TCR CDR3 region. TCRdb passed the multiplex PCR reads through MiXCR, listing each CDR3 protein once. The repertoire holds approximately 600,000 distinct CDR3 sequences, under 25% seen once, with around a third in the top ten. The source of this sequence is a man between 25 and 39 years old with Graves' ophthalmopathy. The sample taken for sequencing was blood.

The CDR3: CAWGAGTGERCTF. The chain combines TRBV30 with TRBJ1-2; the table gives TRBD1 as D, unverified against the DNA. Looked up from germline, CDR1 is GTSNPN and CDR2 is SVGIG (reference sequence). Ends included, the CDR3 has 13 residues.